The T cell receptor beta chain described here comes from a study of cytomegalovirus exposure and HLA in healthy donors. General observations from the study: Later analysis reportedly placed an Asian-associated ancestry cluster below the roughly 700-donor mean in N-insertions. Researchers catalogued approximately 160 TCR beta chains as cytomegalovirus-associated.

Of note for this clone: Its antigen remains unknown.

Researchers ran the PCR with 60 Vbeta and 13 Jbeta primers. Profiled with immunoSEQ multiplex PCR; TCRdb holds only in-frame clones, not every one. The data contain fewer than 200,000 clones, roughly 80% of them singletons. With 3 bases removed from V and 2 bases from J, the gap between germline ends came to 10 bases. The CDR3 runs to 13 residues. Germline V gives CDR1 GTSNPN, CDR2 SVGIG (reference sequence). Sequenced input: PBMCs. The clonotype was recovered from a woman between 50 and 59 years old in good health and CMV-seropositive. This chain links TRBV30 with TRBJ1-2; D is unclear. CDR3 region: CAWSRTVNYGYTF. The DNA for the CDR3 is TGTGCCTGGAGCAGAACAGTGAACTATGGCTACACCTTC.